This T cell receptor (beta chain) was captured in a study of blood T cell repertoires in COVID-19. Trimming removed 1 base at V and 2 bases at J, with 8 bases between. Germline V gene data show CDR1 as SEHNR and CDR2 as FQNEAQ (reference sequence). The CDR3 sequence is 14 residues long. Per the authors' pipeline: Estimated nucleated cell counts came from reference gene primer amplification. Using immunoSEQ multiplex PCR, the repertoire was profiled, and TCRdb retains in-frame clones only, with some absent. The V and J calls and clone size were taken over from that table, and D and trimming were inferred from the DNA. The sample yields around 130,000 clones, 75% to 90% seen once. Donors of Cohort 3 who recovered were those that had two negative PCRs, clearance, or symptom resolution.

This chain links TRBV7-9 with TRBJ1-2; possible D gene TRBD1, 6 bases. The sequence came from a man younger than 45 who had recovered from COVID-19. The specimen sequenced was PBMCs or T cells enriched from blood (not recorded which). The CDR3 region is CASSLGTANYGYTF. The DNA for the CDR3 is TGTGCCAGCAGCTTAGGGACAGCCAACTATGGCTACACCTTC.